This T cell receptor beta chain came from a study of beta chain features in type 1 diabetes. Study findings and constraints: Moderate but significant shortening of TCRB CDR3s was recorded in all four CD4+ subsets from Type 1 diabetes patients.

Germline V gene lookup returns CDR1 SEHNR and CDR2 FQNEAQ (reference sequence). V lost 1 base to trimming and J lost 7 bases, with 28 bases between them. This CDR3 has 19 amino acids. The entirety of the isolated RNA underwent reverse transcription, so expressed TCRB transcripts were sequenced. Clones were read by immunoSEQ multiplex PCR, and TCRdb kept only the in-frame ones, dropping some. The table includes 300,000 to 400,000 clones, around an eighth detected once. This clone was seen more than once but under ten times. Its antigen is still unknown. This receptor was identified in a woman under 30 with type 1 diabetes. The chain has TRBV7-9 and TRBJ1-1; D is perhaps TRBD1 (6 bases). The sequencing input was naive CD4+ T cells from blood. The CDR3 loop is CASSLGSTLRGQDKYEAFF. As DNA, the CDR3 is TGTGCCAGCAGCTTAGGGTCCACCCTCCGGGGACAAGACAAATATGAAGCTTTCTTT.